This T cell receptor (beta chain) was obtained from a study of blood T cell repertoires in COVID-19. Study-wide background: Whether acute or convalescent, the COVID-19 samples came from the United States, Italy and Spain.

Authors' analysis steps: Reference gene primer amplification gave nucleated cell count estimates. The repertoire was sequenced with immunoSEQ multiplex PCR; TCRdb's copy has only in-frame clones and lacks some. V, J and clone size are taken as reported in that table, and D and trimming were inferred from the DNA itself. The sample lists approximately 35,000 clones, 88% seen once, with 11% to 15% in the top ten. The CDR3 is 15 residues long. The germline V gene encodes CDR1 LGHDT and CDR2 YNNKEL (reference sequence). V lost 2 bases to trimming and J lost 3 bases; unmatched junction nucleotides: 4. The chain links TRBV3-1 (or the pseudogene TRBV3-2) to TRBJ2-5; 9 bases are shared with TRBD1. The clonotype was recovered from a man between 60 and 75 years old with active COVID-19. Input material: peripheral blood. CDR3 nucleotide sequence: TGTGCCAGCAGCCAACCATGGACAGGGGAAGAGACCCAGTACTTC. Its protein is CASSQPWTGEETQYF.